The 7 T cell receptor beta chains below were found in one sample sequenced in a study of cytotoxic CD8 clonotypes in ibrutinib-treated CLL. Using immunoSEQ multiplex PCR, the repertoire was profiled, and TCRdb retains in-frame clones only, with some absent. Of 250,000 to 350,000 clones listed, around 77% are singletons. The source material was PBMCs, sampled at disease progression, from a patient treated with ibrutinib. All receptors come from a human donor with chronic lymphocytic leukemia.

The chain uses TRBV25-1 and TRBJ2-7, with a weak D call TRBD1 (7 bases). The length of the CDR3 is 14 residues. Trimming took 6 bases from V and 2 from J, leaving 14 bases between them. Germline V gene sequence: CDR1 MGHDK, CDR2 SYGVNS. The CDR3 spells CASRGGTVAYEQYF. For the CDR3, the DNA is TGTGCCAGCAGAGGGGGGACAGTAGCCTACGAGCAGTACTTC.

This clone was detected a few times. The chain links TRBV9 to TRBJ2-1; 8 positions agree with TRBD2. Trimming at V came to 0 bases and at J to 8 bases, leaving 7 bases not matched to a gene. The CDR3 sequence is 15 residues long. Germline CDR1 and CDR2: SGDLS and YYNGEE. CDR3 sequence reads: CASSVAAGGGDEQFF. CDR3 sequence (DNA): TGTGCCAGCAGCGTAGCGGCGGGAGGTGGCGATGAGCAGTTCTTC.

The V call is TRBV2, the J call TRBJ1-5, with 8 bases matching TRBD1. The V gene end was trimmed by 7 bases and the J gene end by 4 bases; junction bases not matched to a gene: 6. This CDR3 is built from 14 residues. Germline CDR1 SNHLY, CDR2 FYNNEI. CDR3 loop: CASMTDRVNQPQHF. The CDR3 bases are TGTGCCAGCATGACGGACAGGGTAAATCAGCCCCAGCATTTT.

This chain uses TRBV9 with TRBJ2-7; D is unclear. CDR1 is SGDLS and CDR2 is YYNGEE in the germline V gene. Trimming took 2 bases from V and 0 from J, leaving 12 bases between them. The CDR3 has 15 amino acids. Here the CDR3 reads CASSVSASLSYEQYF. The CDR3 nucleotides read TGTGCCAGCAGCGTGAGTGCCTCACTCTCCTACGAGCAGTACTTC. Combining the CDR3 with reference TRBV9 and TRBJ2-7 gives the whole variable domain DSGVTQTPKHLITATGQRVTLRCSPRSGDLSVYWYQQSLDQGLQFLIQYYNGEERAKGNILERFSAQQFPDLHSELNLSSLELGDSALYFCASSVSASLSYEQYFGPGTRLTVT.

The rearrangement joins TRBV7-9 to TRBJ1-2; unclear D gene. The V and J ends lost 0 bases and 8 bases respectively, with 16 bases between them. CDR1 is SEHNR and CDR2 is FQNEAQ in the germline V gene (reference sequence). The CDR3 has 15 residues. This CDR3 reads CASSLALGNSPGYTF. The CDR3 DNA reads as TGTGCCAGCAGCTTAGCTCTGGGTAACTCTCCGGGCTACACCTTC.

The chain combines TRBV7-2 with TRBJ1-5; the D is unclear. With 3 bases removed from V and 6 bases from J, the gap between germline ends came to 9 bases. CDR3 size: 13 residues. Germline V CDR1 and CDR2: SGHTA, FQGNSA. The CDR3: CASSLSMGQPQHF. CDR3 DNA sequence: TGTGCCAGCAGCTTGAGCATGGGTCAGCCCCAGCATTTT.

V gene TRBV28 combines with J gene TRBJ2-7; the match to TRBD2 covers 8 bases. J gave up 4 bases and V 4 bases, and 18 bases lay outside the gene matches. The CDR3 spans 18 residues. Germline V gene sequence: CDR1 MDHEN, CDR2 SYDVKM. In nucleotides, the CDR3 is TGTGCCAGCAGTTCACCCACCCATATAGCGGGACGTCGTTACGAGCAGTACTTC. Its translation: CASSSPTHIAGRRYEQYF.